This TCR beta chain comes out of a study of blood T cell repertoires in COVID-19. In the study overall: COVID-19 samples from acute and convalescent phases originated in the United States, Italy and Spain. Sample material is recorded as cDNA or gDNA derived from T cells, B-cell-depleted T cells, or PBMCs.

CDR3 length: 19 residues. The V segment lost 0 bases and the J segment 4 bases; nucleotides outside the gene matches: 9. Per the germline V gene, CDR1 is SGHDN and CDR2 is FVKESK. Original processing methods: The assay estimated nucleated cells by amplifying reference gene primers. The data were produced by immunoSEQ multiplex PCR, yet TCRdb's version contains in-frame clones alone and is incomplete. V and J calls and clone size follow that table, whereas D and trimming were derived from the DNA. The sample consists of roughly 250,000 clones, about 82% of them appearing once. The sequenced sample was peripheral blood. The chain carries TRBV14 and TRBJ2-5, with 15 bases aligning to TRBD2. This sequence originates from a woman aged 55 to 70 with active or convalescent COVID-19. The chain's CDR3 is CASSQEVWTSGGAIETQYF. The DNA of the CDR3 is TGTGCCAGCAGCCAAGAGGTTTGGACTAGCGGGGGGGCCATAGAGACCCAGTACTTC.